These T cell receptor beta chains were read from a single sample in a study of blood T cell repertoires in COVID-19. Method: immunoSEQ multiplex PCR; TCRdb's copy keeps in-frame clones and lacks some. In the table there are roughly 310,000 clones, about 89% of which are singletons. What was sequenced was PBMCs or T cells enriched from blood (not recorded which). These receptors all come from a woman in her thirties or forties who had recovered from COVID-19. Both conserved end residues are part of each CDR3. A D gene is named only where the DNA matches it firmly. Rows give clone size only sometimes, using once, few, many, or a class for an expanded clone.

TRBV7-2	TRBJ2-4	TRBD2	once	17	TGTGCCCCGGGCCCGAGGGGAGGGCCTAGAGCCAAAAACATTCAGTACTTC	CAPGPRGGPRAKNIQYF
TRBV11-2	TRBJ1-1	-	-	12	TGTGCCAGCAGCTTATTCCGGGCTGAAGCTTTCTTT	CASSLFRAEAFF
TRBV11-2	TRBJ2-5	-	-	13	TGTGCCAGCAGCCAACTACCTGGAGAGACCCAGTACTTC	CASSQLPGETQYF
TRBV7-3	TRBJ2-2	-	-	18	TGTGCCAGCAGCCTTTTTGCTCCGCGATCAACGAACACCGGGGAGCTGTTTTTT	CASSLFAPRSTNTGELFF
TRBV24-1	TRBJ1-1	TRBD1	-	12	TGTGCCACCAGCTCCAGGGGGAATGAAGCTTTCTTT	CATSSRGNEAFF
TRBV7-3	TRBJ2-5	TRBD2	-	14	TGTGCCAGCAGCTTAAGCGGGAGTCGGGAGACCCAGTACTTC	CASSLSGSRETQYF
TRBV5-1	TRBJ2-2	-	-	16	TGCGCCAGCACCCCGGGGACGAGGGGAGGCGACGGGGAGCTGTTTTTT	CASTPGTRGGDGELFF
TRBV3-1/TRBV3-2	TRBJ2-4	TRBD1	-	16	TGTGCCAGCAGCCTAGGGACAGGGGGCGCGAGGAACATTCAGTACTTC	CASSLGTGGARNIQYF
TRBV7-2	TRBJ2-2	TRBD2	-	18	TGTGCCAGCAGCCAGACTAGCGGGGGGCTAAGAGGCACCGGGGAGCTGTTTTTT	CASSQTSGGLRGTGELFF
TRBV11-2	TRBJ2-3	TRBD1	-	15	TGTGCCAGCAGCTTTGGACAGGGTTCCCCAGATACGCAGTATTTT	CASSFGQGSPDTQYF
TRBV12-5	TRBJ2-2	-	-	16	TGTGCTAGTGCCCTGATTTTGACAGCCCTTACCGGGGAGCTGTTTTTT	CASALILTALTGELFF
TRBV15	TRBJ1-5	-	-	17	TGTGCCACCAGCAGAGATGGGGGGGGTCCCCCTAATCAGCCCCAGCATTTT	CATSRDGGGPPNQPQHF
TRBV2	TRBJ1-4	TRBD1	-	18	TGTGCCAGCAGTGTCGGACAGGGGGCGGCCACAACTAATGAAAAACTGTTTTTT	CASSVGQGAATTNEKLFF
TRBV7-9	TRBJ1-3	-	-	16	TGTGCCAGCAGCTCCCCCGGCAGGGCGGCTGGGAACACCATATATTTT	CASSSPGRAAGNTIYF
TRBV30	TRBJ1-2	-	-	11	TGTGCCTGGAGTGTAGGGGGTAGCTACACCTTC	CAWSVGGSYTF
TRBV21-1	TRBJ2-5	-	-	16	TGTGCCAGCTCTACAGTAGCGGGAGTTGTGGGAGAGACCCAGTACTTC	CASSTVAGVVGETQYF
TRBV6-5	TRBJ1-1	TRBD1	once	13	TGTGCCAGCAATTTAGCAGGGGGCCAGCGGGCTTTCTTT	CASNLAGGQRAFF
TRBV7-9	TRBJ2-2	TRBD1	-	16	TGTGCCAGCAGCTCCCGTGACAGGGTGGGGACCGGGGAGCTGTTTTTT	CASSSRDRVGTGELFF
TRBV18	TRBJ1-2	-	-	13	TGTGCCAGCTCACCACCAGGGGTGAATGGCTACACCTTC	CASSPPGVNGYTF
TRBV28	TRBJ2-5	-	few	12	TGTGCCAGCAAACCGGGTGGGGAGACCCAGTACTTC	CASKPGGETQYF
TRBV30	TRBJ1-1	-	few	11	TGTGCCTGGAGTATAAACACTGAAGCTTTCTTT	CAWSINTEAFF
TRBV11-1	TRBJ2-1	-	-	18	TGTGCCAGCAGCTTAGCGCGGGTTCGGACGAGCTCCTACAATGAGCAGTTCTTC	CASSLARVRTSSYNEQFF